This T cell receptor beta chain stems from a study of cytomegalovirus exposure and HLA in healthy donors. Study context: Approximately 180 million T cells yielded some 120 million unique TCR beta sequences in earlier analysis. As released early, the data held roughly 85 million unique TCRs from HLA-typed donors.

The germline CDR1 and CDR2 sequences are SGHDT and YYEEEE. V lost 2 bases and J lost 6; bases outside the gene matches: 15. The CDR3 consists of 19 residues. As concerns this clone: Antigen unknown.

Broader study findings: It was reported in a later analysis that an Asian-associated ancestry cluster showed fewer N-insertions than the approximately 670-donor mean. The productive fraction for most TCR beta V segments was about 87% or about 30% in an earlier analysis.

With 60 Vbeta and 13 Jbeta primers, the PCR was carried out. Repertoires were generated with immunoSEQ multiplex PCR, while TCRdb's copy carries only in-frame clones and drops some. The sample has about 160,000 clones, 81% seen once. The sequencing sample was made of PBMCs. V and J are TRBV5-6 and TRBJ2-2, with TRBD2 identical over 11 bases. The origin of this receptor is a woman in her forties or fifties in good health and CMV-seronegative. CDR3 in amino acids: CASSFIRARGLAAPGELFF. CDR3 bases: TGTGCCAGCAGCTTCATCAGGGCTCGGGGACTAGCGGCTCCCGGGGAGCTGTTTTTT.